The sequence of this T cell receptor (beta chain) was determined in a study of immune evolution from preneoplasia to lung adenocarcinoma (dated by TCRdb to about 2021). Regarding the complete study: HLA loss of heterozygosity was observed in approximately 7%, 15% and 30% of AIS, MIA and ADC lesions, respectively, and was not observed in any AAH lesions. The study profiled immune contexture across lung adenocarcinoma precursors and invasive adenocarcinoma using immune gene expression, TCR sequencing and multiplex immunofluorescence. Resected precursor lesions (AAH, AIS, MIA) and invasive adenocarcinomas were compared against paired morphologically normal lung tissue. The sample size was set by how many specimens were available, not by a prior power calculation. Whole exome sequencing and methylation data from the same cohort of nodules were integrated with the immune data. A total of around 50 patients with pulmonary nodules who underwent surgical resection were included in the overall cohort. A total of over 50 patients contributed TCR sequencing data. The study reported that 85 to 130 samples were used for TCR sequencing. POLYSOLVER was used to infer class I HLA alleles from exome data, and LOHHLA was used to detect allele-specific HLA loss.

Spanning cysteine to phenylalanine, the CDR3 consists of 14 amino acids. CDR3 DNA only is kept here, 42 bases in frame from base 1. CDR1 and CDR2 (LGHNA, YNFKEQ) derive from the germline V gene. The V end loses 1 base and the J end loses 1 base, and a stretch of 6 bases separates them. Resection was performed on patients in Japan or China between about 2013 and 2017. Two lung cancer pathologists independently confirmed the histologic diagnosis of each case on H&E slides. Premalignant or tumor cells were enriched for nucleic acid extraction by macro-dissection performed after pathologic assessment. The AllPrep DNA/RNA FFPE Kit was used to isolate DNA from FFPE tissue. The immunoSEQ hsTCRbeta Kit was used to sequence TCR beta CDR3 regions from DNA. As for the authors' bioinformatics: The ImmunoSEQ Analyzer was used to analyse the TCR sequencing data. T cell clonality was calculated on productive rearrangements as 1 minus Pielou's evenness. The inverse Simpson index, applied to productive templates, was used to measure T cell diversity. T cell density was TCR beta template counts normalized to usable DNA, estimated by amplifying and sequencing housekeeping genes. Two-sided Kruskal-Wallis tests were used to compare TCR metrics between histologic stages. Sourced from immuneACCESS, this table was stored by TCRdb with only in-frame sequences that have V and J called. A share of the clones is absent; for the studies checked, an unresolved V gene accounts for under half, and the remainder has no known explanation. V and J calls and clone size come straight from that table; D and trimming were deduced from the DNA. The sample table records tens of thousands of clones; around 79% of these occur just once. The ten largest clonotypes hold less than 6% of the sample.

General conclusions and limits of the study: Compared with EGFR-mutant or double wild-type lesions, KRAS-mutant nodules had the highest T cell clonality. Because all patients were from Japan and China, applicability to Western populations was uncertain. The highest clonality was observed in normal lung, whereas higher T cell density and diversity but lower clonality appeared to be present in later-stage lesions. Findings were based on association rather than direct causation; larger cohorts with long-term follow-up and longitudinal biopsies were deemed needed. Top T cell clone frequencies were highest in normal lung and appeared to decrease progressively from AAH through AIS, MIA and invasive adenocarcinoma.

This clone occurred a few times. Its antigen specificity is not known. No much larger clonotype is one base removed from it; base qualities were not supplied. Other DNA sequences in this sample translate to the same CDR3. This receptor chain uses TRBV4-2 and TRBJ2-3; no D segment can be confidently identified. The receptor was isolated from a person aged 55 to 70 with lung adenocarcinoma. The specimen sequenced was FFPE invasive lung adenocarcinoma tissue. Explained via the paper, the cell subset or site label denotes: frankly invasive lung adenocarcinoma (ADC). CDR3 reads: CASSQGRGTDTQYF. The nucleotide sequence reads as follows: TGTGCCAGCAGCCAAGGAAGGGGCACAGATACGCAGTATTTT.